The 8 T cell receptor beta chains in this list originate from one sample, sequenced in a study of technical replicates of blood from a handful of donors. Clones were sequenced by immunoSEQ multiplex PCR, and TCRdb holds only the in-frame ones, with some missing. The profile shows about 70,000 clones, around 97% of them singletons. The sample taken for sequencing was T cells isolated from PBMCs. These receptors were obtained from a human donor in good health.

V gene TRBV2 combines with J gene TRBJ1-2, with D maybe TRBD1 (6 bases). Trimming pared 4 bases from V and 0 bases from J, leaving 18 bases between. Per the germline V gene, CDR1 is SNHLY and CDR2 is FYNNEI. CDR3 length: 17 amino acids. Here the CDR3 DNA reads TGTGCCAGCAGTGGAGTAAACAGGGATCCGACTAACTATGGCTACACCTTC. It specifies CASSGVNRDPTNYGYTF.

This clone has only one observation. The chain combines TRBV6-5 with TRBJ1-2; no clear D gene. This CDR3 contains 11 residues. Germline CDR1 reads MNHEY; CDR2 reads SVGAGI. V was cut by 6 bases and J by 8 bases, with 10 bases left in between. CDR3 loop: CASSSLLGYTF. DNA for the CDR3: TGTGCCAGCAGCTCCCTGTTAGGCTACACCTTC.

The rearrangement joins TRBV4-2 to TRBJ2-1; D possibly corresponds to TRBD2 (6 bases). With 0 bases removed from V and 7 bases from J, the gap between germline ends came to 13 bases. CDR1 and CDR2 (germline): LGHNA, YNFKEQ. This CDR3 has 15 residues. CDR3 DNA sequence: TGTGCCAGCAGCCAAGACGGGACTGAGGGGAATGAGCAGTTCTTC. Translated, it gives CASSQDGTEGNEQFF.

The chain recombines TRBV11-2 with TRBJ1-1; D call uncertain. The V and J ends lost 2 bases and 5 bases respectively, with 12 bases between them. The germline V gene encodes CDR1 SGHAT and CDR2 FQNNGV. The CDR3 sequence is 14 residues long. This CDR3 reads CASSLYGGYTEAFF. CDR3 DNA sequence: TGTGCCAGCAGCTTATACGGAGGGTATACTGAAGCTTTCTTT.

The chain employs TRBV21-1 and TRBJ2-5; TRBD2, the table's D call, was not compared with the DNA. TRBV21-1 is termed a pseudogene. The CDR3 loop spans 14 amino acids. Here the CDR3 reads CASSTPAREETQYF. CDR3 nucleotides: TGTGCCAGCAGCACCCCCGCGAGGGAAGAGACCCAGTACTTC.

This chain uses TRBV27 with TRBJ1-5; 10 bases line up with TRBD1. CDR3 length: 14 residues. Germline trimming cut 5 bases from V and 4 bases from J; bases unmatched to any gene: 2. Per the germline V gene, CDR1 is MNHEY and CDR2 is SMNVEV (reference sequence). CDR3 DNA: TGTGCCAGCAGTGAGGGACAGGGGAATCAGCCCCAGCATTTT. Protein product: CASSEGQGNQPQHF.

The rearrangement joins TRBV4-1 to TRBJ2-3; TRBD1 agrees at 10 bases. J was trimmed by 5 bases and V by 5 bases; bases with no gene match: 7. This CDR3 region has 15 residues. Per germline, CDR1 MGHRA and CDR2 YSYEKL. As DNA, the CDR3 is TGCGCCAGCAGCACTCGGACAGGGGGAGGAGATACGCAGTATTTT. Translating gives CASSTRTGGGDTQYF.

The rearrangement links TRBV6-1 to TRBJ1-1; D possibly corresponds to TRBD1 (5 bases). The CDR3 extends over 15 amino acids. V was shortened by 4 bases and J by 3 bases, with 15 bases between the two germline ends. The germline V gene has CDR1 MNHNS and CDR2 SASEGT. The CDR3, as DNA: TGTGCCAGCAGTGTCTGGGGCAGGTCCTACACTGAAGCTTTCTTT. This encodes CASSVWGRSYTEAFF.